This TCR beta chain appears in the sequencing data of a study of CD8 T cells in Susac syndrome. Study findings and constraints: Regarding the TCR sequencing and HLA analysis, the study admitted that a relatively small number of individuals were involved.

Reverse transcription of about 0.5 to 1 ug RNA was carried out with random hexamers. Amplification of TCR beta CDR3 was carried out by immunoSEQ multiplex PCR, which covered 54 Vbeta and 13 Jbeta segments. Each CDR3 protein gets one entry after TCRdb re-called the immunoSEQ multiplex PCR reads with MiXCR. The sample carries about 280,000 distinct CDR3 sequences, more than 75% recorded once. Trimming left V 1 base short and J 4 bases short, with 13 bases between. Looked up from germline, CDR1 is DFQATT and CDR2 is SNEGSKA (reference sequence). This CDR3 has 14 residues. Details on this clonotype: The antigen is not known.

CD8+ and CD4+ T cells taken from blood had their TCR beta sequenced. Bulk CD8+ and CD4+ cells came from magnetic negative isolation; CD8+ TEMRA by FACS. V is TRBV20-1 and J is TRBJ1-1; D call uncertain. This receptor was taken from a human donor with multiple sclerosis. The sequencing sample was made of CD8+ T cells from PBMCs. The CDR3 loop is CSARASWVSTEAFF. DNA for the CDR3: TGCAGTGCTAGAGCATCGTGGGTATCCACTGAAGCTTTCTTT.